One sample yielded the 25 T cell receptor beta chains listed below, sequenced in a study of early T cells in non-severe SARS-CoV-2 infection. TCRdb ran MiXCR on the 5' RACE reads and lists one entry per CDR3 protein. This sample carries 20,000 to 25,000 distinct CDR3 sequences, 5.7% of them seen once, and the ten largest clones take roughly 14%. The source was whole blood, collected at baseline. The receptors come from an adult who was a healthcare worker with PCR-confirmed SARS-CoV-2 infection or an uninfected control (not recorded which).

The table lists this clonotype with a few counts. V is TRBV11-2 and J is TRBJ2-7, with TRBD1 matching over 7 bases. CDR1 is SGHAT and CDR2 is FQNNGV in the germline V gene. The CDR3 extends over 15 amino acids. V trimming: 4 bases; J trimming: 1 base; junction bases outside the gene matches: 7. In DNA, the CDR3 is TGTGCCAGCAGCTCCCGACAGGGATCTTCCTACGAGCAGTACTTC. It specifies CASSSRQGSSYEQYF.

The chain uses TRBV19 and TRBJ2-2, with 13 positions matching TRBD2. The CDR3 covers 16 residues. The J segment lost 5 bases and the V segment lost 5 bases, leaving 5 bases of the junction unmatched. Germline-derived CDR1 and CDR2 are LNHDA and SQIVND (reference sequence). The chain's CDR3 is CASSPGLAGSTGELFF. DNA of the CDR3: TGTGCCAGTAGTCCGGGACTAGCGGGGAGTACCGGGGAGCTGTTTTTT.

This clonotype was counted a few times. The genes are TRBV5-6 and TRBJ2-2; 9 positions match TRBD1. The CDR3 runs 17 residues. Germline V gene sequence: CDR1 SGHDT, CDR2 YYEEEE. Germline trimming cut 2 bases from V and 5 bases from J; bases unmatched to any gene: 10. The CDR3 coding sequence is TGTGCCAGCAGCTTTTTCCGGACAGGGGCAATTACCGGGGAGCTGTTTTTT. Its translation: CASSFFRTGAITGELFF. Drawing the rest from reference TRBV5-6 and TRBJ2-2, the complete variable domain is DAGVTQSPTHLIKTRGQQVTLRCSPKSGHDTVSWYQQALGQGPQFIFQYYEEEERQRGNFPDRFSGHQFPNYSSELNVNALLLGDSALYLCASSFFRTGAITGELFFGEGSRLTVL.

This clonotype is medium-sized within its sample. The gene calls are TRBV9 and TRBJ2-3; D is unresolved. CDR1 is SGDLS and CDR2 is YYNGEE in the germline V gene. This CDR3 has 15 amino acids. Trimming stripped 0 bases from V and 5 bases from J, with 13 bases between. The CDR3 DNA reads TGTGCCAGCAGCGTAGGGATCAAAGGTAAAGATACGCAGTATTTT. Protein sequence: CASSVGIKGKDTQYF.

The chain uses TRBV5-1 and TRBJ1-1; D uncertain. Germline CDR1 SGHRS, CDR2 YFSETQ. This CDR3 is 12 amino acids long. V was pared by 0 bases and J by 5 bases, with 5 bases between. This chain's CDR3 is CASSLDGTEAFF. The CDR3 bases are TGCGCCAGCAGCTTGGATGGGACTGAAGCTTTCTTT.

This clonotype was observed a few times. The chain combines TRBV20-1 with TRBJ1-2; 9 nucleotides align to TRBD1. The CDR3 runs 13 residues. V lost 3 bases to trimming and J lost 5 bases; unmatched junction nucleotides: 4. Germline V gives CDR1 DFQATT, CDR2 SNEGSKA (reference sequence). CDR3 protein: CSARGTGLYGYTF. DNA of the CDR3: TGCAGTGCTAGGGGGACAGGGCTGTATGGCTACACCTTC.

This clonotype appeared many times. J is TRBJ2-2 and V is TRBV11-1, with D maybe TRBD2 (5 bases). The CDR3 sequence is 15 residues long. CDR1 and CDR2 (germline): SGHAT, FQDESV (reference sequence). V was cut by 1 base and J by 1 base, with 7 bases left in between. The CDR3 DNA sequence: TGTGCCAGCAGCTTAGGCGGGCGGAACACCGGGGAGCTGTTTTTT. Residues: CASSLGGRNTGELFF.

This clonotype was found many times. CDR3 loop: CASSPRYGGGTYNEQFF. The CDR3 DNA reads as TGTGCCAGCAGTCCACGGTATGGGGGGGGGACCTACAATGAGCAGTTCTTC. The chain combines TRBV7-2 with TRBJ2-1; TRBD2 matches at 7 bases. CDR1 SGHTA and CDR2 FQGNSA come from the germline V gene. The CDR3 runs to 17 residues. The trim removed 6 bases at V and 2 bases at J, leaving 13 bases unmatched.

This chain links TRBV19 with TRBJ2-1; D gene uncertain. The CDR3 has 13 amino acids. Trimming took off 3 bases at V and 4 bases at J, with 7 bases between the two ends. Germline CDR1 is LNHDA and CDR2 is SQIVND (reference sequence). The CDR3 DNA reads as TGTGCCAGTAGTATCGAACAGTACAATGAGCAGTTCTTC. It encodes CASSIEQYNEQFF.

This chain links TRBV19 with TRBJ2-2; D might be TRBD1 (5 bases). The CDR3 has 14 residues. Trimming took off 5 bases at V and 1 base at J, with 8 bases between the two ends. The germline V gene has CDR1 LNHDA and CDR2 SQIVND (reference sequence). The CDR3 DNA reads TGTGCCAGTAGTTTAACAGGGAACACCGGGGAGCTGTTTTTT. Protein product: CASSLTGNTGELFF.

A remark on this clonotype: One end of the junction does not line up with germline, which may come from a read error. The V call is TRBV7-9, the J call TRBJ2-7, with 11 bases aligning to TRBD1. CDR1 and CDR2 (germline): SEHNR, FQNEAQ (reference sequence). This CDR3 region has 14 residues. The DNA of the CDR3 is TGTGTCAGCAGCTTAGAGGACAGGGGGCGAGAGCAGTACTTC. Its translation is CVSSLEDRGREQYF.

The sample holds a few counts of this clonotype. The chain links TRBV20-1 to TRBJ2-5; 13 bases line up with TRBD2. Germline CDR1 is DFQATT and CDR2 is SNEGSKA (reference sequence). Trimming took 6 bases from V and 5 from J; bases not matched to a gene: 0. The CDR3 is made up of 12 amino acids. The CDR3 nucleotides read TGCAGTGCGGGACTAGCGGGGGAGACCCAGTACTTC. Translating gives CSAGLAGETQYF.

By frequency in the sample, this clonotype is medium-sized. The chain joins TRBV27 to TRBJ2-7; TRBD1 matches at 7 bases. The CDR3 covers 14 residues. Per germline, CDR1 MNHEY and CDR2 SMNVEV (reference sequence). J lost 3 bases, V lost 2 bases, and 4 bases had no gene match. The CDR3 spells CASSLGQVDYEQYF. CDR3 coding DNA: TGTGCCAGCAGTTTAGGACAGGTGGACTACGAGCAGTACTTC.

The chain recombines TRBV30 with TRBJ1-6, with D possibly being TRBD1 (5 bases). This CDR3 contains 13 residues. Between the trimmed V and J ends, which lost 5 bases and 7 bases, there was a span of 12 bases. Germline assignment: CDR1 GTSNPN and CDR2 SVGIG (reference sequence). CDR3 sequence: CAWRRDPNSPLHF. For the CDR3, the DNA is TGTGCCTGGCGCCGGGACCCGAATTCACCCCTCCACTTT.

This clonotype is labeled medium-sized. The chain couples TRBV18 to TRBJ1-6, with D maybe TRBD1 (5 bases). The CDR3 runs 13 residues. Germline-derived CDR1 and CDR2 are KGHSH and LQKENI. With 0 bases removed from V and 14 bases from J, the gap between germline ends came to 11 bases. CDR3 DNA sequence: TGTGCCAGCTCACCACCGGACACTTTTACCCTCCACTTT. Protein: CASSPPDTFTLHF.

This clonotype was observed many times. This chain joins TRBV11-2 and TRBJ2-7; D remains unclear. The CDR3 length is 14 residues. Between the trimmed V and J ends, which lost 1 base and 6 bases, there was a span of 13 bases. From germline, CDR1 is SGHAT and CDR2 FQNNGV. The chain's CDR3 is CASSLGEPRGEQYF. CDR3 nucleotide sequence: TGTGCCAGCAGCTTAGGCGAGCCCCGTGGCGAGCAGTACTTC.

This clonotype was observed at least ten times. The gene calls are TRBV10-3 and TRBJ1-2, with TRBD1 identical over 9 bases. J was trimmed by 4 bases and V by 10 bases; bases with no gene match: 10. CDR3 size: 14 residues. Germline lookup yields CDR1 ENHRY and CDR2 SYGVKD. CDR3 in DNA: TGTGCCAGCACCCTGGGACAGGGAGGCTATGGCTACACCTTC. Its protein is CASTLGQGGYGYTF.

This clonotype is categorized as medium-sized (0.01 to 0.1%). The CDR3 loop reads CSVGTFSTDTQYF. Written as DNA, the CDR3 is TGCAGCGTGGGGACATTTTCCACAGATACGCAGTATTTT. The chain joins TRBV29-1 to TRBJ2-3; possible D gene TRBD1, 6 bases. The germline gives CDR1 SQVTM, CDR2 ANQGSEA. V was shortened by 6 bases and J by 2 bases, with 12 bases between the two germline ends. This CDR3 spans 13 amino acids.

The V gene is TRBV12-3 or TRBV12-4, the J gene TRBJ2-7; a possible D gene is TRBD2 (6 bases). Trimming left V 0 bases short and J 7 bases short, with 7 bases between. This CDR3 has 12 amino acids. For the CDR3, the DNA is TGTGCCAGCAGTTTAGCGGGGGGAGAGCAGTACTTC. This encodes CASSLAGGEQYF.

The CDR3 region has the DNA TGTGCCAGCAGCCGACAGTCAGGGGACCCCTACAATGAGCAGTTCTTC. It translates to CASSRQSGDPYNEQFF. The chain combines TRBV7-2 with TRBJ2-1, with a weak D call TRBD1 (6 bases). With 5 bases removed from V and 2 bases from J, the gap between germline ends came to 16 bases. The CDR3 extends over 16 amino acids. The germline CDR1 and CDR2 sequences are SGHTA and FQGNSA.

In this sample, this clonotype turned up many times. The CDR3 sequence is CASSFSGQQNEKLFF. CDR3 DNA sequence: TGTGCCAGCAGTTTCTCCGGACAACAGAATGAAAAACTGTTTTTT. The genes are TRBV12-3 or TRBV12-4 and TRBJ1-4; TRBD1 might be the D (5 bases). The CDR3 is made up of 15 amino acids. The ends were cut back, 3 bases at V and 5 bases at J, with 13 bases in the middle.

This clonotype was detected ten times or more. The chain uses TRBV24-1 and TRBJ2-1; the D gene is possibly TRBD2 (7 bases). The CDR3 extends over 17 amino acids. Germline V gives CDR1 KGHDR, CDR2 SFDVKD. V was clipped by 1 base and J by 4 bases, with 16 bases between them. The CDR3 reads CATSDLGGDAEYNEQFF. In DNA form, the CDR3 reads TGTGCCACCAGTGATTTAGGGGGGGACGCAGAATACAATGAGCAGTTCTTC.

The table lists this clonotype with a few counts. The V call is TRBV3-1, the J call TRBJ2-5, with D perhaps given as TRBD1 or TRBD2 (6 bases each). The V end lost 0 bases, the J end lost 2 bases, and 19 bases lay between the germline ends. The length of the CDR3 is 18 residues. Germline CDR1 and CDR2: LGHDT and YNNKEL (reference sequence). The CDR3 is CASSQDWDRRGDQETQYF. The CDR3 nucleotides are TGTGCCAGCAGCCAAGACTGGGACCGAAGGGGGGATCAAGAGACCCAGTACTTC.

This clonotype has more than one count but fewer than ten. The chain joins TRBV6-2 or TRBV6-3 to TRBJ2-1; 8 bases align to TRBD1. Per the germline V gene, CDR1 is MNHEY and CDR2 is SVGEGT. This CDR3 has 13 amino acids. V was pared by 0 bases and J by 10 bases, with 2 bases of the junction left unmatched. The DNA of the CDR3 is TGTGCCAGCAGTTACTCGCAGGGGGCCGAGCAGTTCTTC. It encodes CASSYSQGAEQFF.

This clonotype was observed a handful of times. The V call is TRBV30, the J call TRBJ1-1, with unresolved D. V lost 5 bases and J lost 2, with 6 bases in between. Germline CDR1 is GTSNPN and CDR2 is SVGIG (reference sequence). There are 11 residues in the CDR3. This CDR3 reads CAWEGNTEAFF. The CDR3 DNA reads TGTGCCTGGGAAGGTAACACTGAAGCTTTCTTT.